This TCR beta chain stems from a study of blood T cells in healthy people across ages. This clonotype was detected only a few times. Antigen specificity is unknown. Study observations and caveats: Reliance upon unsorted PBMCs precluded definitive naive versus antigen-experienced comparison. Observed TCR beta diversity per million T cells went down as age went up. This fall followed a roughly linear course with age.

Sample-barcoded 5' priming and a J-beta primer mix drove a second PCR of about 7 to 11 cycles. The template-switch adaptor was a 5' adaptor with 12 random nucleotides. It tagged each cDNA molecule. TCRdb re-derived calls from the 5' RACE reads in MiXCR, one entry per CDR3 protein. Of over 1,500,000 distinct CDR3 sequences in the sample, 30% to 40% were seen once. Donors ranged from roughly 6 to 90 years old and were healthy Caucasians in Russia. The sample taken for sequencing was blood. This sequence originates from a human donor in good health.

CDR3 bases: TGTGCCAGCAGCCGAGACAGGGAGGGGGCGAGGTACGAGCAGTACTTC. Its protein product is CASSRDREGARYEQYF. V and J are TRBV27 and TRBJ2-7; D possibly uses TRBD1 or TRBD2 (7 bases each). CDR1 is MNHEY and CDR2 is SMNVEV in the germline V gene (reference sequence). CDR3 length equals 16 residues. V lost 6 bases and J 4 bases, leaving 22 bases between the germline ends.